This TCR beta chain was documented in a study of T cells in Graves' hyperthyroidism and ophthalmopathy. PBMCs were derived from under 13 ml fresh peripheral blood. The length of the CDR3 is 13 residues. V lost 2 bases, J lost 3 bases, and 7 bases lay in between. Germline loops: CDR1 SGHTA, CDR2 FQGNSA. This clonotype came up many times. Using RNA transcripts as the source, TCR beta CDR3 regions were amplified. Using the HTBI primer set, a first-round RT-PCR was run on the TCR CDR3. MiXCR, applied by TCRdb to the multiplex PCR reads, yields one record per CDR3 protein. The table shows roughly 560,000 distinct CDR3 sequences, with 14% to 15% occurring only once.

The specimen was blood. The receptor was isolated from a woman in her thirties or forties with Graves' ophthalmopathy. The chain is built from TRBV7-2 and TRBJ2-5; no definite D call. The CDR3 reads CASSLPWEETQYF. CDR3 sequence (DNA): TGTGCCAGCAGCTTACCCTGGGAAGAGACCCAGTACTTC.